A selection of T cell receptor beta chains follows, all from one sample in a study of T cells in localized non-small cell lung cancer. Repertoires were generated with immunoSEQ multiplex PCR, while TCRdb's copy carries only in-frame clones and drops some. The sample records 100,000 to 150,000 clones, more than 70% being singletons. The sequencing here drew on peripheral blood, taken before any cancer treatment. These receptors were taken from a female donor over 55 with stage I lung adenocarcinoma. Both conserved end residues are part of each CDR3. D genes are given only for firm matches. Clone size appears in some rows only: once, few, many, or a class for an expanded clone.

J,size,V,D,DNA,CDR3
TRBJ2-1,.,TRBV7-3,TRBD2,TGTGCCAGCAGCTTGGGAAGCGGGAACTACAATGAGCAGTTCTTC,CASSLGSGNYNEQFF
TRBJ2-5,.,TRBV5-1,.,TGCGCCAGCAGCTTGGAGCTGAACCTAGGGTACTTC,CASSLELNLGYF
TRBJ2-3,once,TRBV5-4,.,TGTGCCAGCAGCTTGGCTGGCACAGATACGCAGTATTTT,CASSLAGTDTQYF
TRBJ1-2,.,TRBV30,TRBD1,TGTGCCTGGAGGATACGGGACAGGGAATATGGCTACACCTTC,CAWRIRDREYGYTF
TRBJ2-1,.,TRBV13,TRBD2,TGTGCCAGCAGCTCGCGGGAGAACTACAATGAGCAGTTCTTC,CASSSRENYNEQFF
TRBJ2-7,.,TRBV11-2,.,TGTGCCAGCAGCCCCGATAGGTTGTCCTACGAGCAGTACTTC,CASSPDRLSYEQYF
TRBJ1-2,.,TRBV6-1,TRBD1,TGTGCCAGCAGTGAAAACGACAGGGCGAACTATGGCTACACCTTC,CASSENDRANYGYTF
TRBJ2-5,.,TRBV5-1,TRBD1,TGCGCCAGCAGCGCTGGGACAGCACAAGAGACCCAGTACTTC,CASSAGTAQETQYF
TRBJ2-3,.,TRBV6-1,TRBD1,TGTGCCAGCAGTGAAAAAGGACAGGGATTCTGGGCAGATACGCAGTATTTT,CASSEKGQGFWADTQYF
TRBJ1-5,.,TRBV4-1,TRBD1,TGCGCCAGCAGCCGAAACACAGGGGGAAATCAGCCCCAGCATTTT,CASSRNTGGNQPQHF
TRBJ2-3,.,TRBV6-4,TRBD2,TGTGCCAGCAGTGATAGCGGGAGTGAAGCAGATACGCAGTATTTT,CASSDSGSEADTQYF
TRBJ2-7,.,TRBV4-1,TRBD1,TGCGCCAGCAGCCAAGCACCAGGGGGTTCCTACGAGCAGTACTTC,CASSQAPGGSYEQYF
TRBJ2-7,.,TRBV29-1,.,TGCAGCGTTGTTTCGGGGATGTCCTACGAGCAGTACTTC,CSVVSGMSYEQYF
TRBJ2-2,once,TRBV28,TRBD1,TGTGCCAGCAGGCCGGGACAGCTCATCTTTTTTAACACCGGGGAGCTGTTTTTT,CASRPGQLIFFNTGELFF
TRBJ2-1,.,TRBV5-4,.,TGTGCCAGCAGCTTGGCAGGGGAGCAGTTCTTC,CASSLAGEQFF
TRBJ2-2,.,TRBV9,.,TGTGCCAGCAGGAGGAACACCGGGGAGCTGTTTTTT,CASRRNTGELFF
TRBJ1-2,.,TRBV6-6,.,TGTGCCAGCAGCCCGAGGGCCGAGGGTGACTATGGCTACACCTTC,CASSPRAEGDYGYTF
TRBJ2-3,once,TRBV4-2,TRBD1,TGTGCCAGCAGACGACAGGGCTCAGATACGCAGTATTTT,CASRRQGSDTQYF
TRBJ2-7,.,TRBV12-1,.,TGTGCCAGCAGCTTTTCAGCGGGAAGGGACGAGCAGTACTTC,CASSFSAGRDEQYF
TRBJ2-5,.,TRBV2,.,TGTGCCAGCTTAACGGGACTTCAAGAGACCCAGTACTTC,CASLTGLQETQYF
TRBJ2-1,.,TRBV6-5,TRBD1,TGTGCCAGCAGTGAAAGAGGGGGCGGTGAGCAGTTCTTC,CASSERGGGEQFF
TRBJ2-1,.,TRBV14,TRBD2,TGTGCCAGCAGCTCTCCAATGCTGGGACTAGCGGGAGACAATGAGCAGTTCTTC,CASSSPMLGLAGDNEQFF
TRBJ2-7,.,TRBV19,.,TGTGCCAGTAGTCAGGGTAGTTGGGGCGAGCAGTACTTC,CASSQGSWGEQYF
TRBJ2-5,once,TRBV27,TRBD2,TGTGCCAGCAGGGGACTAGCGGGAGGAGCAGAGACCCAGTACTTC,CASRGLAGGAETQYF
TRBJ2-1,.,TRBV27,.,TGTGCCAGCACCTCAGGGGCTTTGGGTTACAATGAGCAGTTCTTC,CASTSGALGYNEQFF
TRBJ1-2,.,TRBV9,.,TGTGCCAGCAGCGTAGAGGGGACCTCGGGAGGCTACACCTTC,CASSVEGTSGGYTF
TRBJ2-1,.,TRBV2,TRBD2,TGTGCCAGCAGTGAGAAGGGACTAGCCACCTACAATGAGCAGTTCTTC,CASSEKGLATYNEQFF
TRBJ2-3,.,TRBV5-4,.,TGTGCCAGCAGCACGACTAGCACAGATACGCAGTATTTT,CASSTTSTDTQYF
TRBJ1-2,.,TRBV5-6,.,TGTGCCAGCAGCCCTGGGACACTCTATGGCTACACCTTC,CASSPGTLYGYTF
TRBJ1-2,.,TRBV5-6,TRBD1,TGTGCCAGCAGCTTGTTAACAGGGGGCGGCTATGGCTACACCTTC,CASSLLTGGGYGYTF
TRBJ2-1,.,TRBV11-3,TRBD1,TGTGCCAGCAGCCGGGACAGGGGCGACAATGAGCAGTTCTTC,CASSRDRGDNEQFF
TRBJ2-1,.,TRBV9,.,TGTGCCAGCAGCGTCTCGGACGGACTATACAATGAGCAGTTCTTC,CASSVSDGLYNEQFF
TRBJ2-7,.,TRBV6-1,.,TGTGCCACCTCGTTGGGTGTAGCGTACGAGCAGTACTTC,CATSLGVAYEQYF
TRBJ2-3,.,TRBV30,.,TGTGCCTGGAGTGGGCGGGTAACAGATACGCAGTATTTT,CAWSGRVTDTQYF
TRBJ2-2,few,TRBV6-6,TRBD2,TGTGCCAGCAGTTCAGCGGGAACCGGGGAGCTGTTTTTT,CASSSAGTGELFF
TRBJ2-1,few,TRBV29-1,TRBD2,TGCAGCTCCGGGGAGGGGCGCGTCCATGAGCAGTTCTTC,CSSGEGRVHEQFF
TRBJ1-1,.,TRBV5-1,.,TGCGCCAGCAGCTTACAGGAGGGGAACACTGAAGCTTTCTTT,CASSLQEGNTEAFF
TRBJ1-5,once,TRBV5-1,.,TGCGCCAGCAGTTTAGACACGGGCGGTCAGCCCCAGCATTTT,CASSLDTGGQPQHF
TRBJ1-4,.,TRBV7-2,TRBD1,TGTGCCAGCAGCTTAGTCGACAGGGGACGAGAGGAAAAACTGTTTTTT,CASSLVDRGREEKLFF
TRBJ1-1,.,TRBV11-3,TRBD1,TGTGCCAGCAGGAATTGGACAGGTTCACCCCTGGACACTGAAGCTTTCTTT,CASRNWTGSPLDTEAFF
TRBJ1-2,.,TRBV5-1,TRBD1,TGCGCCAGCAGCATAGACAGGGAGAGAGGTTCCTATGGCTACACCTTC,CASSIDRERGSYGYTF
TRBJ2-2,.,TRBV7-6,.,TGTGCCAGCAGCTTATTGTGGCGCAGGGAGGAGTTGGACACCGGGGAGCTGTTTTTT,CASSLLWRREELDTGELFF
TRBJ1-4,.,TRBV2,TRBD1,TGTGCCAGCAGTGCACAGGGGGCGTATCGGACTAATGAAAAACTGTTTTTT,CASSAQGAYRTNEKLFF
TRBJ2-2,.,TRBV15,.,TGTGCCACCAGCACCAAGCGCGGTCCCGGGGAGCTGTTTTTT,CATSTKRGPGELFF
TRBJ1-4,.,TRBV11-2,.,TGTGCCAGCAGCCGATTGTCGGAGGGAGTGAAGGAAAAACTGTTTTTT,CASSRLSEGVKEKLFF
TRBJ2-6,.,TRBV15,TRBD1,TGTGCCACCAGCAGAGGGGGACAGGGACCCGTCCTGACTTTC,CATSRGGQGPVLTF
TRBJ2-3,.,TRBV9,TRBD2,TGTGCCAGCAGCGTGGCGGGAGGAGGGGTAGATACGCAGTATTTT,CASSVAGGGVDTQYF
TRBJ1-5,.,TRBV5-8,.,TGTGCCAGCAGCCGAGGACAGAGCAATCAGCCCCAGCATTTT,CASSRGQSNQPQHF
TRBJ1-1,.,TRBV7-9,.,TGTGCCAGCAGCTCGGCTCCAATGAACACTGAAGCTTTCTTT,CASSSAPMNTEAFF
TRBJ2-3,.,TRBV27,TRBD2,TGTGCCAGCAGTTCACTCCTAGCGGGAGTGACAGATACGCAGTATTTT,CASSSLLAGVTDTQYF
TRBJ1-5,few,TRBV5-1,TRBD1,TGCGCCAGCAGCTTGGGTGGACAGGGCGCTCAGCCCCAGCATTTT,CASSLGGQGAQPQHF
TRBJ2-1,.,TRBV6-5,TRBD2,TGTGCCAGCGCCGAGCTAGCGGGGGAAGACAATGAGCAGTTCTTC,CASAELAGEDNEQFF
TRBJ1-1,.,TRBV5-1,.,TGCGCCAGCAGCTTGGAGGGAGACATGAACACTGAAGCTTTCTTT,CASSLEGDMNTEAFF
TRBJ1-1,.,TRBV2,.,TGTGCCAGTCGCCTCACTGAAGCTTTCTTT,CASRLTEAFF
TRBJ2-5,.,TRBV20-1,.,TGCAGTGCGCAAGGACTAGAGACCCAGTACTTC,CSAQGLETQYF
TRBJ2-5,.,TRBV4-1,.,TGCGCCAGCAGCCTCGAAGGCAGGTCCCAAGAGACCCAGTACTTC,CASSLEGRSQETQYF
TRBJ2-2,.,TRBV9,.,TGTGCCAGCAGCGTAGATATCGGGGAGCTGTTTTTT,CASSVDIGELFF
TRBJ1-1,.,TRBV7-3,.,TGTGCCAGCAGCTTCACAAGGAACACTGAAGCTTTCTTT,CASSFTRNTEAFF
TRBJ1-5,.,TRBV27,.,TGTGCCAGCAGTCCGCCCAATCAGCCCCAGCATTTT,CASSPPNQPQHF
TRBJ2-5,.,TRBV7-9,.,TGTGCCAGCAGCCCCGGGACGCGCCAAGAGACCCAGTACTTC,CASSPGTRQETQYF